The 3 T cell receptor beta chains listed next were all sequenced from one sample in a study of T-cell memory formation after mild COVID-19. Each CDR3 protein gets one entry after TCRdb re-called the 5' RACE reads with MiXCR. The data show 85,000 to 130,000 distinct CDR3 sequences, 12% seen once. Sequencing used PBMCs or a T cell subset sorted from them (not recorded which). Receptors originate from an adult woman who had mild COVID-19 (a few samples of this study predate the infection). Cell type and time point are not known.

This chain connects TRBV7-6 to TRBJ2-7, with 9 positions matching TRBD2. The CDR3 consists of 14 residues. Looked up from germline, CDR1 is SGHVS and CDR2 is FNYEAQ. The ends lost 5 bases at V and 2 bases at J; junction bases unmatched: 4. The CDR3 DNA sequence: TGTGCCAGCAGCCCAGGCGGGAGGGCCTACGAGCAGTACTTC. This sequence encodes CASSPGGRAYEQYF.

This clonotype was seen only a few times. The V call is TRBV5-1, the J call TRBJ2-1; the match to TRBD2 covers 13 bases. This CDR3 comprises 17 residues. Trimming removed 3 bases from V and 4 bases from J; junction bases left unmatched: 7. Germline CDR1 is SGHRS and CDR2 is YFSETQ. The CDR3 region has the DNA TGCGCCAGCAGCTGGGGACTAGCGGGATTCGGGTACAATGAGCAGTTCTTC. This encodes CASSWGLAGFGYNEQFF.

This clonotype was seen ten or more times. The chain recombines TRBV7-9 with TRBJ2-7, with D perhaps TRBD2 (6 bases). There are 15 residues in the CDR3. Germline V lookup: CDR1 SEHNR, CDR2 FQNEAQ (reference sequence). V was clipped by 5 bases and J by 0 bases, with 14 bases between them. Here the CDR3 DNA reads TGTGCCAGCAGCCCGGGCGCGGGGAGCTCCTACGAGCAGTACTTC. Amino acid sequence: CASSPGAGSSYEQYF.